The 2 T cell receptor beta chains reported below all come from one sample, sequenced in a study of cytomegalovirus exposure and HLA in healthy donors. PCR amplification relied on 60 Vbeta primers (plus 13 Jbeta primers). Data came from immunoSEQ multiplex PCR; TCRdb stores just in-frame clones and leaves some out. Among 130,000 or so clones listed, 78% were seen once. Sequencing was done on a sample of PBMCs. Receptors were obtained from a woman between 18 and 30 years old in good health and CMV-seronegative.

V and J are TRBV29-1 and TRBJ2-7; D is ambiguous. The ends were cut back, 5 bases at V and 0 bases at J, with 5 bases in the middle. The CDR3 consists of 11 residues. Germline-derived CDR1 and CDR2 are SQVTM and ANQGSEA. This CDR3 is CSVQVSYEQYF. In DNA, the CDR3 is TGCAGCGTTCAGGTCTCCTACGAGCAGTACTTC.

CDR3 nucleotide sequence: TGTGCCAGCAGTTACTCGAAGGGGGTTTTAGCTTTCTTT. Amino acids: CASSYSKGVLAFF. The chain links TRBV6-5 to TRBJ1-1, with D perhaps matching TRBD1 (6 bases). With 0 bases removed from V and 10 bases from J, the gap between germline ends came to 12 bases. The CDR3 is 13 residues long. The germline CDR1 and CDR2 sequences are MNHEY and SVGAGI.